Presented here are 25 T cell receptor beta chains from one specimen sequenced in a study of control samples from healthy donors and cancer patients (dated by TCRdb to about 2020). Libraries were made using the immunoSEQ multiplex PCR assay. TCRdb took over this immuneACCESS table, retaining in-frame rearrangements with V and J assigned. Such tables are incomplete; in checked studies, under half of the missing clones stem from an unresolved V gene, and the remainder is unexplained. The sample records tens of thousands of clones, roughly 77% of which are singletons. The ten largest clones capture approximately 17% of the sample. Sequencing input: formalin-fixed, paraffin-embedded tissue. These receptors originate from a male donor with melanoma.

The rearrangement uses TRBV11-3 and TRBJ1-3; tentative D call: TRBD1 (5 bases). The germline V gene encodes CDR1 SGHNT and CDR2 YENEEA. The germline V and J ends were trimmed by 5 bases and 2 bases, with 13 bases remaining between them. This CDR3 has 15 amino acids. CDR3 amino acids: CASSRQRSTGNTIYF. The CDR3 DNA reads as TGTGCCAGCAGCCGACAGCGCTCAACTGGAAACACCATATATTTT.

The J gene is TRBJ1-5, the V gene TRBV19; D possibly corresponds to TRBD1 (5 bases). The germline V and J ends were trimmed by 6 bases and 1 base, with 19 bases remaining between them. The CDR3 consists of 17 residues. Germline V lookup: CDR1 LNHDA, CDR2 SQIVND (reference sequence). The CDR3 DNA follows: TGTGCCAGTAGAACGACCTGGACACGGGGGAGCAATCAGCCCCAGCATTTT. The encoded protein is CASRTTWTRGSNQPQHF.

This clone was seen just once. The chain is built from TRBV18 and TRBJ2-1, with 8 bases identical to TRBD1. The length of the CDR3 is 13 residues. CDR1 and CDR2 from the germline V gene are KGHSH and LQKENI. Trimming at V came to 3 bases and at J to 6 bases, leaving 1 base not matched to a gene. This CDR3 reads CASSPGTGNEQFF. The CDR3 bases are TGTGCCAGCTCACCCGGGACAGGCAATGAGCAGTTCTTC.

This clone appeared a few times. The V and J genes are TRBV5-1 and TRBJ1-1, with 11 bases that match TRBD1. The CDR3 totals 14 residues. V was pared by 3 bases and J by 5 bases, with 3 bases of the junction left unmatched. Germline V gives CDR1 SGHRS, CDR2 YFSETQ. The CDR3 nucleotides read TGCGCCAGCAGCTCGGACAGGGGGCGTACTGAAGCTTTCTTT. Protein sequence: CASSSDRGRTEAFF. Using reference TRBV5-1 and TRBJ1-1 for the parts outside the CDR3, the full variable domain is KAGVTQTPRYLIKTRGQQVTLSCSPISGHRSVSWYQQTPGQGLQFLFEYFSETQRNKGNFPGRFSGRQFSNSRSEMNVSTLELGDSALYLCASSSDRGRTEAFFGQGTRLTVV.

In the case of this clone: A much larger clone lies a single base off, so this may be a read error. Other nucleotide sequences in the sample specify the same CDR3. The chain combines TRBV4-2 with TRBJ2-2, with 9 bases matching TRBD2. With 6 bases clipped from V and 6 bases from J, the junction kept 17 bases outside the gene matches. The germline V gene has CDR1 LGHNA and CDR2 YNFKEQ. The CDR3 covers 18 residues. Here the CDR3 reads CASSPRATAGGDAGELFF. CDR3 in DNA: TGTGCCAGCAGTCCTCGGGCTACAGCGGGAGGCGATGCCGGGGAGCTGTTTTTT.

The J gene is TRBJ2-3, the V gene TRBV5-1; perhaps D is TRBD1 or TRBD2 (5 bases each). This CDR3 comprises 14 residues. Germline CDR1 and CDR2: SGHRS and YFSETQ. Trimming stripped 3 bases from V and 2 bases from J, with 10 bases between. CDR3 loop: CASSSGTNTDTQYF. CDR3 DNA: TGCGCCAGCAGCTCCGGGACCAACACAGATACGCAGTATTTT.

A word on this clone: It may be a read error: a sequence one base away is much more abundant. Other DNA sequences of this sample code for an identical CDR3. The chain is built from TRBV7-9 and TRBJ1-2, with 9 positions matching TRBD1. The V gene's germline CDR1 is SEHNR and CDR2 FQNEAQ (reference sequence). This CDR3 is 15 amino acids long. The V segment lost 4 bases and the J segment 5 bases; nucleotides outside the gene matches: 8. CDR3: CASSSSGQGYYGYTF. The CDR3 bases are TGTGCCAGCAGCTCTTCGGGACAGGGATATTATGGCTACACCTTC. Full variable domain (missing parts from reference TRBV7-9 and TRBJ1-2): DTGVSQNPRHKITKRGQNVTFRCDPISEHNRLYWYRQTLGQGPEFLTYFQNEAQLEKSRLLSDRFSAERPKGSFSTLEIQRTEQGDSAMYLCASSSSGQGYYGYTFGSGTRLTVV.

The chain recombines TRBV13 with TRBJ2-7, with 7 bases identical to TRBD1. The V segment lost 4 bases and the J segment 3 bases; nucleotides outside the gene matches: 6. The germline gives CDR1 PRHDT, CDR2 FYEKMQ (reference sequence). This CDR3 has 14 residues. CDR3 region: CASSSRGIDYEQYF. The DNA of the CDR3 is TGTGCCAGCAGCTCCAGGGGGATCGACTACGAGCAGTACTTC.

This chain uses TRBV5-1 with TRBJ2-4; D is possibly TRBD2 (5 bases). CDR3 length equals 15 residues. Germline CDR1 is SGHRS and CDR2 is YFSETQ. V lost 0 bases and J lost 2, with 9 bases in between. For the CDR3, the DNA is TGCGCCAGCAGCTTGGGTGGACTCTCCAAAAACATTCAGTACTTC. Translation: CASSLGGLSKNIQYF.

In this sample, this clone turned up many times. The chain is built from TRBV2 and TRBJ2-1; tentatively, D is TRBD1 (5 bases). The CDR3 length is 14 residues. The V gene's germline CDR1 is SNHLY and CDR2 FYNNEI. Trimming cost V 1 base and J 6 bases, with 10 bases left between them. This CDR3 is CASSEEGLANEQFF. CDR3 DNA: TGTGCCAGCAGTGAAGAGGGGCTGGCCAATGAGCAGTTCTTC.

This clone was counted a few times. The V call is TRBV10-2, the J call TRBJ1-5; D gene uncertain. This CDR3 is 12 amino acids long. V lost 2 bases, J lost 5 bases, and 4 bases lay in between. Germline CDR1 is WSHSY and CDR2 is SAAADI. The CDR3 bases are TGCGCCAGCAGTGAGAGGGATCAGCCCCAGCATTTT. Protein sequence: CASSERDQPQHF.

This rearrangement joins TRBV27 to TRBJ2-1; 9 bases match TRBD2. The CDR3 spans 19 residues. The ends lost 6 bases at V and 0 bases at J; junction bases unmatched: 15. Looked up from germline, CDR1 is MNHEY and CDR2 is SMNVEV (reference sequence). CDR3 amino acids: CASSPSYLAGTSSYNEQFF. In DNA, the CDR3 is TGTGCCAGCAGCCCTAGTTACCTAGCGGGGACAAGCTCCTACAATGAGCAGTTCTTC.

The V and J genes are TRBV10-3 and TRBJ1-1, with TRBD1 matching over 8 bases. V was clipped by 4 bases and J by 1 base; unmatched bases: 8. Germline CDR1 is ENHRY and CDR2 is SYGVKD. The CDR3 loop spans 16 amino acids. The CDR3 protein is CAISGKAGTGNTEAFF. CDR3 coding DNA: TGTGCCATCAGTGGCAAAGCCGGGACAGGGAACACTGAAGCTTTCTTT.

The chain joins TRBV6-1 to TRBJ1-2; no clear D. Trimming shortened V by 2 bases and J by 4 bases, and 8 bases separated the two germline ends. Germline lookup yields CDR1 MNHNS and CDR2 SASEGT. CDR3 length equals 13 residues. The chain's CDR3 is CASSENGRYGYTF. The CDR3 DNA follows: TGTGCCAGCAGTGAAAACGGACGCTATGGCTACACCTTC.

This clone was recorded once. The chain recombines TRBV6-5 with TRBJ2-6; D is ambiguous. V lost 2 bases to trimming and J lost 1 base, with 9 bases between them. Germline lookup yields CDR1 MNHEY and CDR2 SVGAGI. This CDR3 contains 16 residues. DNA for the CDR3: TGTGCCAGCAGTTACGGGCGGCCGTCTGGGGCCAACGTCCTGACTTTC. This translates into CASSYGRPSGANVLTF.

The table lists this clone with a few counts. The gene calls are TRBV18 and TRBJ2-3; 7 bases align to TRBD1. Germline CDR1 and CDR2: KGHSH and LQKENI. Trimming at V came to 0 bases and at J to 0 bases, leaving 0 bases not matched to a gene. CDR3 length: 15 residues. CDR3 coding DNA: TGTGCCAGCTCACCACCGGGACAGAGCACAGATACGCAGTATTTT. Protein sequence: CASSPPGQSTDTQYF. Full variable domain (rest looked up from reference TRBV18 and TRBJ2-3): NAGVMQNPRHLVRRRGQEARLRCSPMKGHSHVYWYRQLPEEGLKFMVYLQKENIIDESGMPKERFSAEFPKEGPSILRIQQVVRGDSAAYFCASSPPGQSTDTQYFGPGTRLTVL.

V gene TRBV12-3 or TRBV12-4 combines with J gene TRBJ2-3; D might be TRBD1 or TRBD2, each matching 5 bases. The V end lost 7 bases, the J end lost 4 bases, and 12 bases lay between the germline ends. This CDR3 is built from 13 residues. CDR3 DNA sequence: TGTGCCAGCACCAAGGGACGGTCAGATACGCAGTATTTT. Translation gives CASTKGRSDTQYF.

The V call is TRBV28, the J call TRBJ1-5; a possible D gene is TRBD1 (6 bases). The germline V and J ends were trimmed by 2 bases and 4 bases, with 15 bases remaining between them. This CDR3 is built from 16 residues. Germline V gives CDR1 MDHEN, CDR2 SYDVKM. This chain's CDR3 is CASSLTFGQLNQPQHF. The CDR3 coding sequence is TGTGCCAGCAGTTTAACGTTTGGACAGTTAAATCAGCCCCAGCATTTT. The whole variable domain, remainder taken from reference TRBV28 and TRBJ1-5, is DVKVTQSSRYLVKRTGEKVFLECVQDMDHENMFWYRQDPGLGLRLIYFSYDVKMKEKGDIPEGYSVSREKKERFSLILESASTNQTSMYLCASSLTFGQLNQPQHFGDGTRLSIL.

The chain recombines TRBV18 with TRBJ2-3; perhaps TRBD2 as D (5 bases). Deletions cut 0 bases from V and 1 base from J, with 14 bases between. CDR1 KGHSH and CDR2 LQKENI come from the germline V gene. CDR3 length: 17 residues. Here the CDR3 reads CASSPPEARAGTDTQYF. DNA for the CDR3: TGTGCCAGCTCACCACCGGAAGCGAGGGCCGGCACAGATACGCAGTATTTT. Using reference TRBV18 and TRBJ2-3 for the parts outside the CDR3, the full variable domain is NAGVMQNPRHLVRRRGQEARLRCSPMKGHSHVYWYRQLPEEGLKFMVYLQKENIIDESGMPKERFSAEFPKEGPSILRIQQVVRGDSAAYFCASSPPEARAGTDTQYFGPGTRLTVL.

The J gene is TRBJ2-3, the V gene TRBV5-1; TRBD2 aligns across 7 bases. CDR3 length: 14 residues. The J segment lost 1 base and the V segment lost 1 base, leaving 0 bases of the junction unmatched. Germline CDR1 and CDR2: SGHRS and YFSETQ. The CDR3 sequence is CASSLLAGTDTQYF. For the CDR3, the DNA is TGCGCCAGCAGCTTGCTAGCGGGCACAGATACGCAGTATTTT.

This clone has only one observation. The chain couples TRBV5-6 to TRBJ2-7; perhaps TRBD2 as D (6 bases). Germline lookup yields CDR1 SGHDT and CDR2 YYEEEE. This CDR3 contains 17 residues. Trimming took off 0 bases at V and 0 bases at J, with 16 bases between the two ends. The CDR3 reads CASSLAPGGTSSYEQYF. In nucleotides, the CDR3 is TGTGCCAGCAGCTTGGCCCCCGGGGGAACGAGCTCCTACGAGCAGTACTTC.

The CDR3 region has the DNA TGTGCCAGCTCACTAAACAGGGGGACTAATGAAAAACTGTTTTTT. Translated: CASSLNRGTNEKLFF. V and J are TRBV18 and TRBJ1-4; 8 bases are a match to TRBD1. J gave up 2 bases and V 4 bases, and 3 bases lay outside the gene matches. The CDR3 runs to 15 residues. Germline CDR1 is KGHSH and CDR2 is LQKENI.

This chain uses TRBV27 with TRBJ1-1; 10 positions match TRBD1. This CDR3 has 15 residues. Trimming removed 5 bases from V and 7 bases from J; junction bases left unmatched: 10. Germline CDR1 and CDR2: MNHEY and SMNVEV (reference sequence). In nucleotides, the CDR3 is TGTGCCAGCAGTCGAAGGACAGGGGGGAGCAGTGAAGCTTTCTTT. It encodes CASSRRTGGSSEAFF.

The V call is TRBV24-1, the J call TRBJ2-7, with TRBD2 matching 13 bases. The germline V gene has CDR1 KGHDR and CDR2 SFDVKD. The CDR3 runs 15 residues. V dropped 4 bases and J dropped 10; count of bases not matched to a gene: 9. The CDR3: CATSEGTSGTAGQYF. Written as DNA, the CDR3 is TGTGCCACCAGTGAAGGGACTAGCGGGACGGCGGGACAGTACTTC.

The chain joins TRBV2 to TRBJ1-1, with 10 bases aligning to TRBD1. Germline loops: CDR1 SNHLY, CDR2 FYNNEI. The J segment lost 7 bases and the V segment lost 8 bases, leaving 10 bases of the junction unmatched. The CDR3 is 14 amino acids. The CDR3 loop is CASGKGQGWDEAFF. For the CDR3, the DNA is TGTGCCAGCGGCAAGGGACAGGGGTGGGATGAAGCTTTCTTT.